The clone carrying this TCR beta chain was counted a single time. Its antigen is currently unknown. The germline gives CDR1 SQVTM, CDR2 ANQGSEA. CDR3 length equals 13 residues. V lost 6 bases, J lost 5 bases, and 7 bases stayed unmatched. The data were obtained in a study of OX40 agonist ivuxolimab in advanced cancers. Across the study: Patients received ivuxolimab, an intravenous treatment, every 2 weeks at 0.01 to 10 mg/kg. Prior anti-PD-1, anti-PD-L1 or anti-CTLA-4 therapy did not bar entry, and about 40% had some. The study, taken as a whole, reports: Blood T cells, both CD4+ and CD8+, expanded clonally by week 6 at 0.1 to 3.0 mg/kg.

Some clones are missing from TCRdb's copy, which holds only in-frame ones; the method was immunoSEQ multiplex PCR. Here the sample spans roughly 50,000 clones, more than 65% being singletons. The chain uses TRBV29-1 and TRBJ2-3; 8 nucleotides line up with TRBD1. Here the sequenced sample was CD4+ or CD8+ T cells sorted from blood, taken in a trial of the OX40 agonist ivuxolimab. This TCR came from an adult with an advanced solid tumor such as melanoma, head and neck, liver or kidney cancer. CDR3 bases: TGCAGCGTGGCACAGGGGGGTGAAGATACGCAGTATTTT. Residues: CSVAQGGEDTQYF.